Detailed here is one T cell receptor beta chain. Its antigen is still unknown. The sample has other DNA sequences that encode this CDR3 too. Assay used: immunoSEQ multiplex PCR; TCRdb lists only in-frame clones, some missing. The sample shows about 1,800,000 clones, 85% to 95% of them seen only once. Terminally differentiated effector memory CD45RA+ cells were left out of the naive CD8 fraction, which was CD45RO-negative and positively selected for CCR7. Among the donors, all were Caucasian adults who lived in Nashville, Tennessee. Germline CDR1 is LGHNA and CDR2 is YSLEER. CDR3 length: 15 residues. After removal of 4 bases from V and 4 bases from J, the junction contained 4 bases not matched to a gene. The data stem from a study of shared clonotypes between healthy human individuals. Study results and limitations: The sharing of 4.5% to 6.5% of naive CD4 clonotypes was seen across a handful of donors.

The sequence was obtained from a man younger than 35 in good health. V gene TRBV4-3 combines with J gene TRBJ2-3; 11 bases align to TRBD2. Sequencing was done on a sample of naive CD8+ T cells sorted from blood. The CDR3 sequence is CASSPLAGGPDTQYF. CDR3 in DNA: TGCGCCAGCAGCCCCCTAGCGGGAGGTCCAGATACGCAGTATTTT.